This TCR beta chain was retrieved from a study of neurological immune-mediated disorders. Findings and limits, study-wide: Healthy controls had more TCR clonal expansion than multiple sclerosis, which showed the least, whereas HTLV-1-associated myelopathy showed the most. In multiple sclerosis patients, the repertoire cluster was unrelated to clinical or MRI findings.

The CDR3 runs 13 residues. Germline V gives CDR1 SGHKS, CDR2 YYEKEE (reference sequence). V was trimmed by 1 base and J by 14 bases, leaving 13 bases between them. TCRdb re-called the 5' RACE reads through MiXCR, storing one row per CDR3 protein. The repertoire holds 55,000 to 75,000 distinct CDR3 sequences, with roughly 2.5% as singletons. The table lists this clonotype with many counts. Its antigen is still unknown. The chain uses TRBV5-5 and TRBJ1-6; D uncertain. The receptor was isolated from a man aged 45-60 years with multiple sclerosis. Sequencing was carried out using PBMCs. DNA of the CDR3: TGTGCCAGCAGCTTGCTACCCCGAAAGGCCCTCCACTTT. Its translation is CASSLLPRKALHF.